This T cell receptor (beta chain) came from a study of pediatric ulcerative colitis. Of note for this clone: Other DNA sequences in this specimen translate into the identical CDR3.

Clones were sequenced by immunoSEQ multiplex PCR, and TCRdb holds only the in-frame ones, with some missing. This table holds 30,000 or so clones, roughly 81% found once. Rectal tissue came from one to two pinch biopsies taken at colonoscopy. CDR3 size: 15 residues. Per the germline V gene, CDR1 is MGHRA and CDR2 is YSYEKL. The V end lost 1 base, the J end lost 2 bases, and 9 bases lay between the germline ends. This sequence was found in a boy aged 5-17 years with mild ulcerative colitis. The rearrangement joins TRBV4-1 to TRBJ1-3; D uncertain. What was sequenced was gut tissue. The CDR3 region has the DNA TGCGCCAGCAGCCAAGGGGGAAGGGCTGGAAACACCATATATTTT. Amino acid sequence: CASSQGGRAGNTIYF.